These 14 T cell receptor beta chains came from one sample sequenced in a study of shared clonotypes between healthy human individuals. The data were produced by immunoSEQ multiplex PCR, yet TCRdb's version contains in-frame clones alone and is incomplete. This table has about 1 million clones, under 80% appearing once. Specimen: memory CD4+ T cells sorted from blood. The subset is: CD45RA-negative fraction. Source of these receptors: a man aged 18 to 30 in good health.

V gene TRBV30 combines with J gene TRBJ2-7; either TRBD1 or TRBD2 may fit D (5 bases each). V lost 3 bases to trimming and J lost 0 bases, with 15 bases between them. CDR3 length equals 15 residues. Per germline, CDR1 GTSNPN and CDR2 SVGIG (reference sequence). The CDR3 DNA reads as TGTGCCTGGAGCGACGGGGCCCTTGGCTCCTACGAGCAGTACTTC. Translated, it gives CAWSDGALGSYEQYF. The complete variable domain, with remaining parts taken from reference TRBV30 and TRBJ2-7, reads SQTIHQWPATLVQPVGSPLSLECTVEGTSNPNLYWYRQAAGRGLQLLFYSVGIGQISSEVPQNLSASRPQDRQFILSSKKLLLSDSGFYLCAWSDGALGSYEQYFGPGTRLTVT.

Only a few counts were recorded for this clone. The CDR3 loop is CASKDRGYYEQYF. CDR3 bases: TGTGCCAGCAAGGACAGGGGTTACTACGAGCAGTACTTC. V is TRBV2 and J is TRBJ2-7; 9 nucleotides match TRBD1. J was trimmed by 3 bases and V by 7 bases; bases with no gene match: 4. The CDR3 totals 13 residues. The germline CDR1 and CDR2 sequences are SNHLY and FYNNEI.

The chain uses TRBV6-6 and TRBJ2-7, with a possible D match to TRBD2 (5 bases). The CDR3 totals 14 residues. Trimming pared 5 bases from V and 4 bases from J, leaving 15 bases between. CDR1 is MNHNY and CDR2 is SVGAGI in the germline V gene (reference sequence). CDR3 protein: CASSPRTGEYEQYF. CDR3 DNA sequence: TGTGCCAGCAGTCCGCGTACCGGGGAATACGAGCAGTACTTC.

As concerns this clone: An end of the junction differs from the germline gene, which may be a read error. This sequence joins TRBV18 and TRBJ2-1; 9 positions agree with TRBD1. The CDR3 sequence is 14 residues long. CDR1 and CDR2 from the germline V gene are KGHSH and LQKENI. CDR3 region: CASSPPGQGYEQLF. The CDR3, as DNA: TGTGCCAGCTCACCACCGGGACAGGGTTACGAGCAGCTCTTC.

The CDR3 nucleotides read TGTGCCAGCAGACAGGGGGCTGGGGCCAACGTCCTGACTTTC. Protein sequence: CASRQGAGANVLTF. The rearrangement joins TRBV6-1 to TRBJ2-6; 8 bases are shared with TRBD1. The CDR3 is 14 residues long. The junction had 0 bases not matched to a gene; V was cut back by 6 bases and J by 2 bases. Germline V gene data show CDR1 as MNHNS and CDR2 as SASEGT.

The chain is built from TRBV10-3 and TRBJ1-2; TRBD1 matches 8 bases. The CDR3 totals 14 residues. The V gene's germline CDR1 is ENHRY and CDR2 SYGVKD. The trim removed 10 bases at V and 1 base at J, leaving 8 bases unmatched. The CDR3 loop is CATDGTGGNYGYTF. Here the CDR3 DNA reads TGTGCCACCGATGGGACAGGCGGTAACTATGGCTACACCTTC.

This clone was counted only a few times. As DNA, the CDR3 is TGTGCCATCAGTGATGGGGTTGGGGATAAAGAGACCCAGTACTTC. Its translation is CAISDGVGDKETQYF. The chain links TRBV10-3 to TRBJ2-5; D is unresolved. Germline loops: CDR1 ENHRY, CDR2 SYGVKD. Trimming pared 3 bases from V and 3 bases from J, leaving 14 bases between. The length of the CDR3 is 15 residues.

The CDR3 region has the DNA TGTGCCAGCAGTTTATTGGGACCTTCAATCTCTGGAAACACCATATATTTT. Translation gives CASSLLGPSISGNTIYF. This rearrangement joins TRBV27 to TRBJ1-3; tentative D call: TRBD1 (5 bases). This CDR3 is 17 amino acids long. Per the germline V gene, CDR1 is MNHEY and CDR2 is SMNVEV (reference sequence). The V end was cut by 1 base, the J end by 0 bases, with 13 bases between.

The CDR3 here is CASSLGRRITNEKLFF. In nucleotides, the CDR3 is TGTGCCAGCAGCTTAGGAAGACGGATCACTAATGAAAAACTGTTTTTT. The J gene is TRBJ1-4, the V gene TRBV13, with no clear D. V lost 0 bases to trimming and J lost 2 bases, with 10 bases between them. Germline V gene lookup returns CDR1 PRHDT and CDR2 FYEKMQ (reference sequence). CDR3 length: 16 residues.

The count of this clone is one. The V gene is TRBV5-1, the J gene TRBJ1-1; no reliable D call. The CDR3 has 12 amino acids. V gave up 8 bases and J gave up 1 base, with 9 bases separating them. The germline CDR1 and CDR2 sequences are SGHRS and YFSETQ. CDR3 in amino acids: CASRGTNTEAFF. CDR3 nucleotide sequence: TGCGCCAGTCGGGGAACGAACACTGAAGCTTTCTTT.

This clone was observed once. The rearrangement uses TRBV27 and TRBJ2-6, with 10 positions matching TRBD2. Trimming at V came to 6 bases and at J to 0 bases, leaving 11 bases not matched to a gene. CDR1 and CDR2 (germline): MNHEY, SMNVEV (reference sequence). The length of the CDR3 is 19 residues. The CDR3 is CASSVRLAGVHSGANVLTF. In DNA, the CDR3 is TGTGCCAGCAGCGTCCGGCTAGCGGGGGTCCACTCTGGGGCCAACGTCCTGACTTTC.

Details on this clone: A much larger clonotype is one base distant, so this may be a read error. This chain connects TRBV7-2 to TRBJ2-3, with D unresolved. This CDR3 contains 14 residues. V lost 4 bases and J lost 4, with 12 bases in between. CDR1 is SGHTA and CDR2 is FQGNSA in the germline V gene. The DNA for the CDR3 is TGTGCCAGCAGCTCCTCAGGACGAGCAGATACGCAGTATTTT. It translates to CASSSSGRADTQYF.

The chain couples TRBV18 to TRBJ1-2, with 8 bases matching TRBD1. This CDR3 spans 15 amino acids. V trimming: 3 bases; J trimming: 8 bases; junction bases outside the gene matches: 11. Germline values: CDR1 KGHSH, CDR2 LQKENI. For the CDR3, the DNA is TGTGCCAGCTCACCTGACACAGGGGGATTAGGCGGCTACACCTTC. Translating it yields CASSPDTGGLGGYTF.

CDR3 nucleotide sequence: TGTGCCAGCAGCTTCGGTAATGAGCAGTTCTTC. Residues: CASSFGNEQFF. V usage is TRBV5-6 and J usage is TRBJ2-1; D is unresolved. Germline V CDR1 and CDR2: SGHDT, YYEEEE. The CDR3 sequence is 11 residues long. Trimming took off 2 bases at V and 7 bases at J, with 4 bases between the two ends.